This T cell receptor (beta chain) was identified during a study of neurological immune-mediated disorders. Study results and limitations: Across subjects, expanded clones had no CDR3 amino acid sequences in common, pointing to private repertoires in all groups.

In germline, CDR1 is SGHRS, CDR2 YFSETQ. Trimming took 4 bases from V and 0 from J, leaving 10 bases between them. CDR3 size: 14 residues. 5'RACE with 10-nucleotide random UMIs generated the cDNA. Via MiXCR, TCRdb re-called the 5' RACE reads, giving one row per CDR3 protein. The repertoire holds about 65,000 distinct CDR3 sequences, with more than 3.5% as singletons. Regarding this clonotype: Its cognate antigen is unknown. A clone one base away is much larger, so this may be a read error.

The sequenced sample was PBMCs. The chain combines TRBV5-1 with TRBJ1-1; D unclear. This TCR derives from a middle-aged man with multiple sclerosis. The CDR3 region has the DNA TGCGCCAGCAGCCTGGAGGGAATGAACACTGAAGCTTTCTTT. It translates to CASSLEGMNTEAFF.